These 30 T cell receptor beta chains were sequenced from one sample in a study of memory CD4+ T cells and cytomegalovirus serostatus. The sort gate was single viable CD3+CD4+CD8-CD45RO+ cells for memory CD4+ T cells. Repertoires were generated with immunoSEQ multiplex PCR, while TCRdb's copy carries only in-frame clones and drops some. The table has more than 45,000 clones, approximately 78% seen once. Sequencing was performed on memory CD4+ T cells from blood. All receptors derive from an adult in good health and CMV-seronegative.

This sequence joins TRBV10-1 and TRBJ2-1; D remains unclear. The CDR3 has 13 amino acids. Per germline, CDR1 WNHNN and CDR2 SYGVQD (reference sequence). V lost 0 bases, J lost 7 bases, and 7 bases lay in between. CDR3 amino acids: CASSESSRNEQFF. Written as DNA, the CDR3 is TGCGCCAGCAGTGAGTCTAGCAGAAATGAGCAGTTCTTC.

The V gene is TRBV29-1, the J gene TRBJ1-2; D might be TRBD1 (6 bases). V shed 4 bases and J shed 2 bases, with 17 bases lying between them. Germline V gene data show CDR1 as SQVTM and CDR2 as ANQGSEA. The CDR3 consists of 15 residues. DNA of the CDR3: TGCAGCGTTGGCCAAAGAAGGGGGGAAAACTATGGCTACACCTTC. This encodes CSVGQRRGENYGYTF.

This chain links TRBV30 with TRBJ1-4; D gene ambiguous. V lost 1 base and J lost 0, with 6 bases in between. CDR1 is GTSNPN and CDR2 is SVGIG in the germline V gene (reference sequence). CDR3 size: 14 residues. In nucleotides, the CDR3 is TGTGCCTGGAGTGGGGGAGCAACTAATGAAAAACTGTTTTTT. This translates into CAWSGGATNEKLFF.

The J gene is TRBJ2-3, the V gene TRBV9; 7 bases are shared with TRBD1. Trimming cost V 0 bases and J 4 bases; bases outside gene matches: 8. The germline V gene encodes CDR1 SGDLS and CDR2 YYNGEE. The CDR3 is made up of 16 amino acids. CDR3 sequence reads: CASSVATRQGADTQYF. As DNA, the CDR3 is TGTGCCAGCAGCGTAGCTACGAGACAGGGAGCAGATACGCAGTATTTT.

The chain is built from TRBV19 and TRBJ1-2, with D possibly matching TRBD1 (5 bases). The germline gives CDR1 LNHDA, CDR2 SQIVND (reference sequence). CDR3 length equals 14 residues. Deletions cut 1 base from V and 4 bases from J, with 10 bases between. CDR3 residues: CASSIARGSYGYTF. CDR3 sequence (DNA): TGTGCCAGTAGTATAGCGAGGGGCAGCTATGGCTACACCTTC.

The chain combines TRBV7-2 with TRBJ1-2; D is unclear. Germline V gene lookup returns CDR1 SGHTA and CDR2 FQGNSA. The CDR3 consists of 12 residues. Trimming shortened V by 1 base and J by 8 bases, and 8 bases separated the two germline ends. CDR3 loop: CASSLGEWGYTF. DNA for the CDR3: TGTGCCAGCAGCTTAGGCGAGTGGGGCTACACCTTC.

J is TRBJ2-6 and V is TRBV5-1; maybe TRBD2 (5 bases). The CDR3 totals 17 residues. Germline CDR1 and CDR2: SGHRS and YFSETQ. Trimming took off 1 base at V and 0 bases at J, with 11 bases between the two ends. CDR3: CASSLSGTRSGANVLTF. In DNA, the CDR3 is TGCGCCAGCAGCTTGTCGGGAACACGCTCTGGGGCCAACGTCCTGACTTTC.

The sample holds one count of this clone. The chain joins TRBV7-9 to TRBJ2-2; TRBD2 is a possible D gene (5 bases). Germline assignment: CDR1 SEHNR and CDR2 FQNEAQ (reference sequence). The CDR3 length is 17 residues. V was trimmed by 7 bases and J by 2 bases, leaving 20 bases between them. The CDR3 nucleotides are TGTGCCAGCACCTCGGGTACGGGGATTGTCAACACCGGGGAGCTGTTTTTT. As protein: CASTSGTGIVNTGELFF. The whole variable domain, filled in from reference TRBV7-9 and TRBJ2-2, reads DTGVSQNPRHKITKRGQNVTFRCDPISEHNRLYWYRQTLGQGPEFLTYFQNEAQLEKSRLLSDRFSAERPKGSFSTLEIQRTEQGDSAMYLCASTSGTGIVNTGELFFGEGSRLTVL.

The V gene is TRBV10-1, the J gene TRBJ1-1; 9 nucleotides match TRBD1. V gave up 3 bases and J gave up 1 base; unmatched junction bases: 3. The CDR3 runs 15 residues. In germline, CDR1 is WNHNN, CDR2 SYGVQD (reference sequence). The CDR3: CASSENRGRNTEAFF. The CDR3 DNA follows: TGCGCCAGCAGTGAAAACAGGGGGCGGAACACTGAAGCTTTCTTT.

The chain carries TRBV28 and TRBJ1-5, with 8 bases identical to TRBD1. Losses at the gene ends were 2 bases for V and 4 bases for J; bases not matched to a gene: 4. CDR1 MDHEN and CDR2 SYDVKM come from the germline V gene. The CDR3 has 15 residues. The CDR3 DNA is TGTGCCAGCAGTTTACAGGGGGCTCGGAATCAGCCCCAGCATTTT. Protein sequence: CASSLQGARNQPQHF.

The chain combines TRBV28 with TRBJ1-3; 7 bases match TRBD1. Germline CDR1 MDHEN, CDR2 SYDVKM. V shed 5 bases, J shed 4 bases, and the junction held 5 bases outside the gene matches. The CDR3 contains 14 residues. CDR3 region: CASSQQTGGNTIYF. CDR3 DNA sequence: TGTGCCAGCAGTCAGCAGACAGGGGGAAACACCATATATTTT.

Only a few counts were recorded for this clone. The chain is built from TRBV7-9 and TRBJ1-1, with D hard to call. V lost 5 bases to trimming and J lost 2 bases, with 9 bases between them. This CDR3 has 13 amino acids. Germline V gene data show CDR1 as SEHNR and CDR2 as FQNEAQ (reference sequence). The CDR3 DNA is TGTGCCAGCAGCCCCGGGCCCAACACTGAAGCTTTCTTT. Amino acid sequence: CASSPGPNTEAFF.

This chain uses TRBV5-1 with TRBJ1-1; no reliable D call. Germline V gene lookup returns CDR1 SGHRS and CDR2 YFSETQ. The germline V and J ends were trimmed by 0 bases and 0 bases, with 9 bases remaining between them. The CDR3 is made up of 15 amino acids. The CDR3 DNA follows: TGCGCCAGCAGCTTGGAGGGCACTATGAACACTGAAGCTTTCTTT. Translating gives CASSLEGTMNTEAFF.

V is TRBV28 and J is TRBJ2-1; 15 bases fit TRBD2. The CDR3 runs to 16 residues. V dropped 3 bases and J dropped 9; count of bases not matched to a gene: 6. Germline CDR1 and CDR2: MDHEN and SYDVKM. CDR3 in amino acids: CASSFPGLAGGSEQFF. DNA of the CDR3: TGTGCCAGCAGTTTCCCTGGACTAGCGGGAGGGAGTGAGCAGTTCTTC.

This chain links TRBV7-2 with TRBJ1-1; D unresolved. This CDR3 contains 14 residues. Trimming took 5 bases from V and 0 from J, leaving 10 bases between them. Germline V gene data show CDR1 as SGHTA and CDR2 as FQGNSA. CDR3 region: CASSRRSLNTEAFF. DNA of the CDR3: TGTGCCAGCAGCCGAAGGTCGCTGAACACTGAAGCTTTCTTT.

The chain couples TRBV6-4 to TRBJ1-1; D ambiguous. With 3 bases removed from V and 1 base from J, the gap between germline ends came to 6 bases. CDR3 length: 13 amino acids. Germline assignment: CDR1 MRHNA and CDR2 SNTAGT. The CDR3 loop is CASSEGRNTEAFF. The DNA for the CDR3 is TGTGCCAGCAGTGAGGGGAGGAACACTGAAGCTTTCTTT.

The chain employs TRBV6-5 and TRBJ1-6; tentatively, D is TRBD1 (5 bases). The germline V and J ends were trimmed by 4 bases and 10 bases, with 14 bases remaining between them. Germline V lookup: CDR1 MNHEY, CDR2 SVGAGI. The CDR3 spans 14 residues. The CDR3 region has the DNA TGTGCCAGCAGTTCGGGGGGGTTCAGCTCACCCCTCCACTTT. Encoded protein: CASSSGGFSSPLHF.

V gene TRBV6-6 combines with J gene TRBJ2-5; tentatively, D is TRBD1 (5 bases). This CDR3 comprises 13 residues. The V gene lost 5 bases and the J gene lost 3 bases, with 10 bases spanning the gap. Germline V gene data show CDR1 as MNHNY and CDR2 as SVGAGI (reference sequence). CDR3 amino acids: CASSGHMEETQYF. CDR3 in DNA: TGTGCCAGCAGTGGACACATGGAAGAGACCCAGTACTTC.

As concerns this clone: This sample also contains other DNA sequences that code for the same CDR3. The DNA of the CDR3 is TGTGCCAGCAGCTTGGTCGGGCGATCCTACGAGCAGTACTTC. The encoded protein is CASSLVGRSYEQYF. V is TRBV5-5 and J is TRBJ2-7; D is unclear. The CDR3 has 14 amino acids. Trimming took off 0 bases at V and 1 base at J, with 8 bases between the two ends. Per the germline V gene, CDR1 is SGHKS and CDR2 is YYEKEE (reference sequence).

This clone was detected only once. This chain joins TRBV28 and TRBJ2-7, with TRBD2 matching over 7 bases. The CDR3 sequence is 16 residues long. CDR1 and CDR2 (germline): MDHEN, SYDVKM. V dropped 4 bases and J dropped 3; count of bases not matched to a gene: 12. The CDR3: CASSSLPSGFLYEQYF. DNA of the CDR3: TGTGCCAGCAGTTCCCTGCCTAGCGGCTTCCTCTACGAGCAGTACTTC.

CDR3 bases: TGTGCCAGCAGCCCCGGGACTAGCGGTGATACGCAGTATTTT. This encodes CASSPGTSGDTQYF. The chain employs TRBV5-6 and TRBJ2-3; 11 bases agree with TRBD2. CDR1 is SGHDT, CDR2 YYEEEE, per germline. Losses at the gene ends were 4 bases for V and 6 bases for J; bases not matched to a gene: 4. The CDR3 has 14 residues.

J is TRBJ1-2 and V is TRBV29-1; the match to TRBD1 covers 9 bases. V gave up 7 bases and J gave up 4 bases; unmatched junction bases: 13. The CDR3 covers 15 residues. The germline gives CDR1 SQVTM, CDR2 ANQGSEA. The CDR3 coding sequence is TGCAGCGCCCGAAGGGAGACAGGGGGTTTCTATGGCTACACCTTC. This codes for CSARRETGGFYGYTF.

This clone is medium-sized by share. The chain has TRBV30 and TRBJ1-3; D remains ambiguous. The V and J ends lost 2 bases and 4 bases respectively, with 9 bases between them. CDR1 is GTSNPN, CDR2 SVGIG, per germline (reference sequence). The CDR3 covers 13 residues. CDR3 amino acids: CAWSTPAGNTIYF. The CDR3 bases are TGTGCCTGGAGTACCCCCGCGGGAAACACCATATATTTT.

The chain carries TRBV5-8 and TRBJ1-2, with a tentative D call TRBD1 (5 bases). In germline, CDR1 is SGHTS, CDR2 YDEGEE. CDR3 length: 13 residues. V dropped 1 base and J dropped 7 bases, with 11 bases sitting between them. This chain's CDR3 is CASSLTQGRGYTF. The CDR3 DNA reads as TGTGCCAGCAGCTTGACTCAGGGTCGTGGCTACACCTTC.

This clone has more than one count but fewer than ten. The V call is TRBV10-1, the J call TRBJ2-2, with D possibly being TRBD1 (5 bases). Trimming left V 4 bases short and J 6 bases short, with 9 bases between. The length of the CDR3 is 13 residues. In germline, CDR1 is WNHNN, CDR2 SYGVQD (reference sequence). For the CDR3, the DNA is TGCGCCAGCAGTGGGGTGGGGCCCGGGGAGCTGTTTTTT. Translating gives CASSGVGPGELFF.

CDR3 DNA: TGTGCCAGCAGCTTAGAGGGTCGTGGACAGGGGTACTTC. The encoded protein is CASSLEGRGQGYF. V gene TRBV7-9 combines with J gene TRBJ2-4; 8 nucleotides match TRBD1. Germline trimming cut 1 base from V and 15 bases from J; bases unmatched to any gene: 8. Germline CDR1 and CDR2: SEHNR and FQNEAQ (reference sequence). This CDR3 contains 13 residues.

The chain combines TRBV6-5 with TRBJ2-7; D call uncertain. The germline CDR1 and CDR2 sequences are MNHEY and SVGAGI. CDR3 length equals 12 residues. V gave up 8 bases and J gave up 6 bases, with 14 bases separating them. The CDR3 is CASGTGHGEQYF. In nucleotides, the CDR3 is TGTGCCAGCGGAACCGGGCATGGCGAGCAGTACTTC.

V is TRBV10-3 and J is TRBJ1-1, with 11 nucleotides matching TRBD1. The germline V gene has CDR1 ENHRY and CDR2 SYGVKD. Trimming took 0 bases from V and 5 from J; bases not matched to a gene: 8. The CDR3 loop spans 17 amino acids. DNA of the CDR3: TGTGCCATCAGTGAGTCAAACCGGGACAGGGGGAAGACTGAAGCTTTCTTT. Its translation is CAISESNRDRGKTEAFF.

J is TRBJ1-1 and V is TRBV6-5, with a tentative D call TRBD1 (6 bases). Trimming stripped 9 bases from V and 5 bases from J, with 16 bases between. Germline V CDR1 and CDR2: MNHEY, SVGAGI. The CDR3 runs to 13 residues. In DNA form, the CDR3 reads TGTGCCAGTGCCAGGGGATCGGAGACTGAAGCTTTCTTT. Encoded protein: CASARGSETEAFF.

The chain uses TRBV7-2 and TRBJ1-6; D remains unclear. Germline V gives CDR1 SGHTA, CDR2 FQGNSA. V was cut by 0 bases and J by 0 bases, with 9 bases left in between. The CDR3 has 17 amino acids. CDR3 amino acids: CASSLAGGSSYNSPLHF. DNA for the CDR3: TGTGCCAGCAGCTTAGCAGGTGGCAGCTCCTATAATTCACCCCTCCACTTT.